Many counts were recorded for the clone carrying this T cell receptor beta chain. As yet, its antigen is unknown. The junction differs from germline at one of its ends, possibly a read error. A J-beta primer mix and a sample-barcoded 5' primer were used in a second PCR of about 7 to 12 cycles. All samples yielded 2.5 million or more CDR3-containing paired-end reads. From the 5' RACE reads, TCRdb called clonotypes with MiXCR, one entry per CDR3 protein. This sample has fewer than 800,000 distinct CDR3 sequences; approximately 25% occur once, and the top ten carry more than 8%. Germline-derived CDR1 and CDR2 are SGHTA and FQGTGA. CDR3 length: 12 amino acids. This sample is drawn from a study of blood T cells in healthy people across ages. General study findings and limits: Both higher diversity and more naive CD4+ cells marked long-lived donors when set against aged donors.

These data were likewise used in another study, on T cells of mothers and their children.

This receptor was taken from a boy aged 5 to 17 in good health. The material sequenced was blood. V and J are TRBV7-3 and TRBJ2-5; D gene unclear. Here the CDR3 reads CASSLIGETQYF. CDR3 DNA: TGTGCCAGCAGTTTAATTGGAGAGACCCAGTACTTC.